This T cell receptor beta chain derives from a study of blood T cell repertoires in COVID-19. Generated by immunoSEQ multiplex PCR, the TCRdb table keeps only in-frame clones and is missing some. The sample records approximately 170,000 clones, around four fifths being singletons. Trimming shortened V by 2 bases and J by 4 bases, and 11 bases separated the two germline ends. CDR1 and CDR2 (germline): SEHNR, FQNEAQ (reference sequence). The CDR3 has 14 amino acids. This clone was counted between two and nine times. The receptor was derived from a woman at least 80 years old with COVID-19, enrolled during active disease. The rearrangement links TRBV7-9 to TRBJ1-2, with D unclear. What was sequenced was peripheral blood. The DNA of the CDR3 is TGTGCCAGCAGCTTATTGCAAGCTCCCTATGGCTACACCTTC. Translating gives CASSLLQAPYGYTF. Combining the CDR3 with reference TRBV7-9 and TRBJ1-2 gives the whole variable domain DTGVSQNPRHKITKRGQNVTFRCDPISEHNRLYWYRQTLGQGPEFLTYFQNEAQLEKSRLLSDRFSAERPKGSFSTLEIQRTEQGDSAMYLCASSLLQAPYGYTFGSGTRLTVV.